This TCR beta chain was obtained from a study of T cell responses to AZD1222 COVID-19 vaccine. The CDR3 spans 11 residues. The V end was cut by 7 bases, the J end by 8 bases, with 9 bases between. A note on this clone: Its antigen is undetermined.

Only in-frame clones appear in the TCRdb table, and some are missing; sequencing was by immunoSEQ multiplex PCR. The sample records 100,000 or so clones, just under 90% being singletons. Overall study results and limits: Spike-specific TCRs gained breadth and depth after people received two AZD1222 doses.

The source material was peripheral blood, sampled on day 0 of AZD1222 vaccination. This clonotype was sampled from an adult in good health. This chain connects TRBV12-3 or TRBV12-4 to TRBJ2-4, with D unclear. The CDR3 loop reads CASTLGYIQYF. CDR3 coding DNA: TGTGCCAGCACCCTGGGGTACATTCAGTACTTC.